The 31 T cell receptor beta chains presented below share a single source sample, sequenced in a study of early T cells in non-severe SARS-CoV-2 infection. TCRdb ran MiXCR on the 5' RACE reads and lists one entry per CDR3 protein. The data show about 60,000 distinct CDR3 sequences, around an eighth seen once. Sequenced sample: whole blood. Receptors were obtained from an adult who was a healthcare worker with PCR-confirmed SARS-CoV-2 infection or an uninfected control (not recorded which).

This clonotype was seen only a few times. J is TRBJ2-2 and V is TRBV2, with a weak D call TRBD1 (5 bases). The CDR3 runs to 12 residues. V lost 7 bases and J 5 bases, leaving 8 bases between the germline ends. CDR1 is SNHLY and CDR2 is FYNNEI in the germline V gene. The CDR3 DNA reads TGTGCCAGCAAAGCAGGGACCGGGGAGCTGTTTTTT. The encoded protein is CASKAGTGELFF.

This clonotype has a handful of counts. The chain couples TRBV5-6 to TRBJ1-5; D is ambiguous. Trimming pared 0 bases from V and 7 bases from J, leaving 11 bases between. Germline CDR1 reads SGHDT; CDR2 reads YYEEEE. The CDR3 is 14 amino acids. The CDR3 loop reads CASSLGPGEQPQHF. For the CDR3, the DNA is TGTGCCAGCAGCTTGGGCCCCGGGGAGCAGCCCCAGCATTTT.

This clonotype was recorded a few times. The V and J genes are TRBV29-1 and TRBJ2-1; possibly TRBD1 for D (6 bases). V was pared by 7 bases and J by 8 bases, with 21 bases between. The germline CDR1 and CDR2 sequences are SQVTM and ANQGSEA. CDR3 length equals 14 residues. The CDR3 coding sequence is TGCAGCGCCCTGGCATGGGGGCGAAAGGATGAGCAGTTCTTC. Protein sequence: CSALAWGRKDEQFF.

This chain joins TRBV11-2 and TRBJ2-2; D is uncertain. The CDR3 totals 18 residues. Trimming shortened V by 0 bases and J by 3 bases, and 17 bases separated the two germline ends. The germline gives CDR1 SGHAT, CDR2 FQNNGV. CDR3 sequence (DNA): TGTGCCAGCAGCTTAGATCTAGGGCCACACCTGGACACCGGGGAGCTGTTTTTT. Translated: CASSLDLGPHLDTGELFF.

Many counts were recorded for this clonotype. The rearrangement joins TRBV6-2 or TRBV6-3 to TRBJ2-2, with 13 bases aligning to TRBD2. Germline V gives CDR1 MNHEY, CDR2 SVGEGT. The CDR3 contains 16 residues. V trimming: 5 bases; J trimming: 5 bases; junction bases outside the gene matches: 5. CDR3 residues: CASSAGLAGVTGELFF. CDR3 nucleotide sequence: TGTGCCAGCAGTGCCGGACTAGCGGGAGTAACCGGGGAGCTGTTTTTT.

In its sample, this clonotype was seen a few times. V and J are TRBV20-1 and TRBJ2-3, with D perhaps given as TRBD1 or TRBD2 (5 bases each). V was shortened by 3 bases and J by 1 base, with 11 bases between the two germline ends. The CDR3 length is 14 residues. CDR1 is DFQATT, CDR2 SNEGSKA, per germline (reference sequence). The CDR3 sequence is CSASGQGGTDTQYF. The CDR3 DNA follows: TGCAGTGCTAGTGGGCAGGGAGGCACAGATACGCAGTATTTT.

This clonotype appeared a few times. The V and J genes are TRBV5-1 and TRBJ2-7; possibly TRBD1 or TRBD2 for D (5 bases each). The CDR3 runs 13 residues. Trimming pared 5 bases from V and 2 bases from J, leaving 11 bases between. Germline values: CDR1 SGHRS, CDR2 YFSETQ. CDR3 sequence: CASRGTEAYEQYF. The CDR3 DNA follows: TGCGCCAGCAGAGGGACGGAAGCCTACGAGCAGTACTTC.

The chain is built from TRBV4-2 and TRBJ2-5, with 13 bases aligning to TRBD2. The V segment lost 3 bases and the J segment 3 bases; nucleotides outside the gene matches: 4. The CDR3 is 16 residues long. Germline CDR1 LGHNA, CDR2 YNFKEQ. Here the CDR3 reads CASSQLGTSGKETQYF. In DNA, the CDR3 is TGTGCCAGCAGCCAGTTAGGGACTAGCGGGAAAGAGACCCAGTACTTC.

This clonotype was counted only a few times. The J gene is TRBJ2-7, the V gene TRBV7-8; perhaps TRBD2 as D (5 bases). Trimming shortened V by 3 bases and J by 0 bases, and 9 bases separated the two germline ends. This CDR3 spans 14 amino acids. Germline CDR1 is SGHVS and CDR2 is FQNEAQ. The CDR3 spells CASSFPGSSYEQYF. The DNA of the CDR3 is TGTGCCAGCAGCTTTCCTGGGAGCTCCTACGAGCAGTACTTC.

The chain has TRBV18 and TRBJ1-3; D ambiguous. Germline CDR1 is KGHSH and CDR2 is LQKENI. The length of the CDR3 is 15 residues. V dropped 3 bases and J dropped 0 bases, with 9 bases sitting between them. The CDR3: CASSPTKSSGNTIYF. CDR3 DNA sequence: TGTGCCAGCTCACCTACAAAGAGCTCTGGAAACACCATATATTTT.

This clonotype was picked up many times. The chain carries TRBV7-6 and TRBJ2-3, with D perhaps being TRBD1 or TRBD2 (6 bases each). Germline V gene sequence: CDR1 SGHVS, CDR2 FNYEAQ. Trimming stripped 1 base from V and 8 bases from J, with 16 bases between. The CDR3 has 15 residues. CDR3 sequence reads: CASSLGAGGAGTQYF. The CDR3 coding sequence is TGTGCCAGCAGCTTAGGGGCCGGGGGCGCAGGTACGCAGTATTTT. The whole variable domain, remainder taken from reference TRBV7-6 and TRBJ2-3, is GAGVSQSPRYKVTKRGQDVALRCDPISGHVSLYWYRQALGQGPEFLTYFNYEAQQDKSGLPNDRFSAERPEGSISTLTIQRTEQRDSAMYRCASSLGAGGAGTQYFGPGTRLTVL.

This clonotype was seen at least ten times. V gene TRBV29-1 combines with J gene TRBJ2-3, with TRBD2 identical over 7 bases. CDR3 size: 13 residues. The germline V gene has CDR1 SQVTM and CDR2 ANQGSEA. Unmatched junction bases numbered 6, after V lost 7 bases and J lost 2 bases. CDR3 residues: CSGGSGYTDTQYF. The DNA for the CDR3 is TGCAGCGGCGGTAGCGGGTACACAGATACGCAGTATTTT.

In nucleotides, the CDR3 is TGTGCCAGCAGCTTAGGTGGATACGGGGCCAACGTCCTGACTTTC. Protein sequence: CASSLGGYGANVLTF. The V and J genes are TRBV7-9 and TRBJ2-6; D gene ambiguous. The length of the CDR3 is 15 residues. Germline V gene sequence: CDR1 SEHNR, CDR2 FQNEAQ (reference sequence). V was clipped by 1 base and J by 4 bases, with 8 bases between them.

The genes are TRBV28 and TRBJ1-2, with 7 bases matching TRBD1. The V gene end was trimmed by 3 bases and the J gene end by 2 bases; junction bases not matched to a gene: 3. Germline CDR1 is MDHEN and CDR2 is SYDVKM. The CDR3 is made up of 14 amino acids. The DNA for the CDR3 is TGTGCCAGCAGTTTTGGGACAGAGAACTATGGCTACACCTTC. Residues: CASSFGTENYGYTF.

This clonotype appeared a few times. The rearrangement links TRBV7-9 to TRBJ2-1; D is ambiguous. Per germline, CDR1 SEHNR and CDR2 FQNEAQ (reference sequence). This CDR3 is built from 15 residues. Trimming took off 4 bases at V and 1 base at J, with 11 bases between the two ends. The CDR3 DNA is TGTGCCAGCAGCTCCACCGGGCCTTCCTACAATGAGCAGTTCTTC. Translating it yields CASSSTGPSYNEQFF.

This clonotype was seen ten or more times. The V gene is TRBV5-4, the J gene TRBJ2-1; 10 nucleotides agree with TRBD2. Germline V gene lookup returns CDR1 SGHNT and CDR2 YYREEE (reference sequence). With 5 bases clipped from V and 3 bases from J, the junction kept 2 bases outside the gene matches. The CDR3 length is 14 residues. The chain's CDR3 is CASRIAGGYNEQFF. In DNA form, the CDR3 reads TGTGCCAGCAGAATAGCGGGAGGCTACAATGAGCAGTTCTTC.

This clonotype was found many times. This CDR3 reads CASGRVSYEQYF. CDR3 DNA: TGTGCCAGCGGGAGGGTCTCCTACGAGCAGTACTTC. The rearrangement uses TRBV6-1 and TRBJ2-7, with 7 bases identical to TRBD2. The CDR3 contains 12 residues. The germline V gene has CDR1 MNHNS and CDR2 SASEGT. V lost 8 bases and J lost 0; bases outside the gene matches: 1.

This clonotype was detected only a few times. The chain carries TRBV20-1 and TRBJ2-5, with D possibly matching TRBD2 (5 bases). Trimming removed 0 bases from V and 1 base from J, with 12 bases in between. CDR1 and CDR2 (germline): DFQATT, SNEGSKA (reference sequence). The CDR3 has 15 residues. The CDR3 reads CSARDWRGFQETQYF. The CDR3 nucleotides read TGCAGTGCTAGAGATTGGAGAGGGTTCCAAGAGACCCAGTACTTC.

This sequence joins TRBV9 and TRBJ1-2; no clear D gene. CDR1 and CDR2 (germline): SGDLS, YYNGEE. V lost 1 base and J 2 bases, leaving 3 bases between the germline ends. The CDR3 totals 12 residues. For the CDR3, the DNA is TGTGCCAGCAGCGTAAGGAACTATGGCTACACCTTC. Translation gives CASSVRNYGYTF.

The genes are TRBV7-9 and TRBJ2-7; 10 positions match TRBD1. J gave up 5 bases and V 5 bases, and 9 bases lay outside the gene matches. Germline loops: CDR1 SEHNR, CDR2 FQNEAQ (reference sequence). The CDR3 is 15 amino acids. In DNA form, the CDR3 reads TGTGCCAGCAGCCCGTGGGACAGGGGTTCGGACGAGCAGTACTTC. Its translation: CASSPWDRGSDEQYF.

This clonotype was seen at least ten times. The V gene is TRBV24-1, the J gene TRBJ1-5, with 7 bases fitting TRBD1. V lost 7 bases and J lost 2; bases outside the gene matches: 7. The CDR3 consists of 15 residues. CDR1 and CDR2 from the germline V gene are KGHDR and SFDVKD. DNA for the CDR3: TGTGCCACCAGGGCAACAGGGGAGGGCAATCAGCCCCAGCATTTT. Protein sequence: CATRATGEGNQPQHF.

This clonotype was counted ten times or more. The chain recombines TRBV29-1 with TRBJ2-1; the D gene is possibly TRBD2 (5 bases). This CDR3 region has 11 residues. Between the trimmed V and J ends, which lost 6 bases and 6 bases, there was a span of 9 bases. Germline CDR1 reads SQVTM; CDR2 reads ANQGSEA. CDR3 loop: CSVPGGNEQFF. CDR3 in DNA: TGCAGCGTGCCAGGAGGCAATGAGCAGTTCTTC.

The chain joins TRBV28 to TRBJ1-1; no reliable D call. Germline V gene sequence: CDR1 MDHEN, CDR2 SYDVKM. Trimming removed 6 bases from V and 6 bases from J, with 26 bases in between. The CDR3 loop spans 17 amino acids. The CDR3 nucleotides read TGTGCCAGCAGCCCAGTCGTATTGGCAGGCGCCGTCGCTGAAGCTTTCTTT. This sequence encodes CASSPVVLAGAVAEAFF.

This clonotype was recorded many times. The gene calls are TRBV2 and TRBJ2-3; 10 bases fit TRBD2. Germline trimming cut 3 bases from V and 1 base from J; bases unmatched to any gene: 4. The CDR3 loop spans 16 amino acids. Germline CDR1 and CDR2: SNHLY and FYNNEI. CDR3 sequence (DNA): TGTGCCAGCAGTGAGCTAGCGGGAGCCGGCACAGATACGCAGTATTTT. Translation gives CASSELAGAGTDTQYF.

This clonotype has a handful of counts. The rearrangement links TRBV27 to TRBJ1-4; no definite D call. The length of the CDR3 is 15 residues. Germline V gene data show CDR1 as MNHEY and CDR2 as SMNVEV (reference sequence). Trimming cost V 3 bases and J 5 bases, with 13 bases left between them. CDR3 bases: TGTGCCAGCAGTTTTACGTGGCAGTCGAATGAAAAACTGTTTTTT. Encoded protein: CASSFTWQSNEKLFF.

This clonotype appeared a few times. The rearrangement links TRBV11-3 to TRBJ2-2; D remains unclear. The CDR3 totals 12 residues. Trimming removed 8 bases from V and 2 bases from J, with 6 bases in between. Germline values: CDR1 SGHNT, CDR2 YENEEA. This CDR3 is CASVNNTGELFF. Written as DNA, the CDR3 is TGTGCCAGCGTTAACAACACCGGGGAGCTGTTTTTT.

This clonotype was detected only a few times. CDR3 DNA: TGTGCCAGCAGTTACCGGGCGAGACTGAACACTGAAGCTTTCTTT. Protein sequence: CASSYRARLNTEAFF. The J gene is TRBJ1-1, the V gene TRBV6-5; the D is unclear. Germline assignment: CDR1 MNHEY and CDR2 SVGAGI. Trimming pared 2 bases from V and 0 bases from J, leaving 10 bases between. The CDR3 sequence is 15 residues long.

This clonotype was seen repeatedly, ten times or more. The chain has TRBV29-1 and TRBJ2-2; D not resolved. CDR3 size: 13 residues. Trimming removed 5 bases from V and 5 bases from J, with 12 bases in between. CDR1 and CDR2 from the germline V gene are SQVTM and ANQGSEA. This CDR3 reads CSVRPLRTGELFF. CDR3 nucleotides: TGCAGCGTTAGACCGCTGAGGACCGGGGAGCTGTTTTTT.

This clonotype was seen repeatedly, ten times or more. The V gene is TRBV5-1, the J gene TRBJ2-1; D possibly matches TRBD1 or TRBD2 (6 bases each). V was clipped by 0 bases and J by 4 bases, with 14 bases between them. Germline V gene sequence: CDR1 SGHRS, CDR2 YFSETQ. The CDR3 consists of 16 residues. This CDR3 reads CASSLVGGVSYNEQFF. DNA for the CDR3: TGCGCCAGCAGCTTGGTGGGGGGCGTATCGTACAATGAGCAGTTCTTC. The variable domain in full, with the rest retrieved from reference TRBV5-1 and TRBJ2-1, is KAGVTQTPRYLIKTRGQQVTLSCSPISGHRSVSWYQQTPGQGLQFLFEYFSETQRNKGNFPGRFSGRQFSNSRSEMNVSTLELGDSALYLCASSLVGGVSYNEQFFGPGTRLTVL.

The genes are TRBV7-9 and TRBJ2-7, with 7 bases matching TRBD2. The V and J ends lost 5 bases and 5 bases, in that order; junction bases with no gene match: 9. The germline V gene has CDR1 SEHNR and CDR2 FQNEAQ (reference sequence). The CDR3 consists of 14 residues. CDR3 amino acids: CASSTLAGVNEQYF. CDR3 in DNA: TGTGCCAGCAGCACGCTCGCGGGAGTGAACGAGCAGTACTTC.

In this sample, this clonotype turned up many times. The gene calls are TRBV11-1 and TRBJ2-4; a weak D match, TRBD2 (6 bases). The germline V and J ends were trimmed by 5 bases and 7 bases, with 18 bases remaining between them. CDR1 is SGHAT and CDR2 is FQDESV in the germline V gene (reference sequence). CDR3 size: 15 residues. CDR3: CASSTPGPAGNIQYF. The CDR3 nucleotides read TGTGCCAGCAGCACTCCCGGACCAGCGGGCAACATTCAGTACTTC.